This TCR beta chain appears in the sequencing data of a study of T cell responses to AZD1222 COVID-19 vaccine. Overall study findings and caveats: In the spike-specific TCR repertoire, nearly half reportedly target unmutated variant regions. Repertoires were obtained solely post-peak T cell response.

TCRdb keeps only in-frame clones here, not all; method: immunoSEQ multiplex PCR. The data contain around 99,000 clones, around 93% of them seen just once; the ten biggest clones take up about 9.1%. In regard to this clone: The antigen remains undetermined.

The starting material was peripheral blood, obtained 28 days after the second AZD1222 dose. The sequence came from an adult who received the AZD1222 COVID-19 vaccine.

The CDR3 is CSASPGLDEQYF. The CDR3 nucleotides are TGCAGTGCTAGTCCGGGGTTGGACGAGCAGTACTTC. This chain links TRBV20-1 with TRBJ2-7; D might be TRBD2 (5 bases). Germline V gene data show CDR1 as DFQATT and CDR2 as SNEGSKA (reference sequence). This CDR3 is 12 amino acids long. The germline V and J ends were trimmed by 3 bases and 5 bases, with 11 bases remaining between them.